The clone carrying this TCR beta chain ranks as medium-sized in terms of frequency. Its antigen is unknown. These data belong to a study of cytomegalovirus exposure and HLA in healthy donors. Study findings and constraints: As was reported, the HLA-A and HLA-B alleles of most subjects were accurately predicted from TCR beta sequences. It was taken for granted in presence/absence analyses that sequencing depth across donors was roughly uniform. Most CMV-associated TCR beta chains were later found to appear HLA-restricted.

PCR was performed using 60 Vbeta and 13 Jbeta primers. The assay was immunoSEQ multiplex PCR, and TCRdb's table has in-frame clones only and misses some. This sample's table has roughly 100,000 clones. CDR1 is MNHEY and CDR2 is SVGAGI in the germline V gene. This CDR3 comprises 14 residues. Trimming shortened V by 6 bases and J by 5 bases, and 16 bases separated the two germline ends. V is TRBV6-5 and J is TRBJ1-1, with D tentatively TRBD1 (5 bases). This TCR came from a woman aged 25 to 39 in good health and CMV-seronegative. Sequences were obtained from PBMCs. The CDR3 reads CASSPAFRETEAFF. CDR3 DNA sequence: TGTGCCAGCAGCCCAGCATTCAGGGAAACTGAAGCTTTCTTT.